This TCR beta chain was identified during a study of blood T cell repertoires in COVID-19 (dated by TCRdb to the early 2020s). Broadly, across the study: Collaborator samples came from the United States, Italy and Spain and covered acute and convalescent phases of COVID-19. The material from the prospective study consisted of cDNA or gDNA derived from T cells, B-cell-depleted T cells, or PBMCs. A freely available public database, intended as a resource for researchers studying the immune response to SARS-CoV-2, is where the repertoires were released. Deeply sampled blood TCRbeta repertoires from subjects exposed to, actively infected with, or recovered from COVID-19 were included in the dataset. Samples came from the ongoing ImmuneRACE study (first 160 participants) plus 1,254 subjects from 6 global collaborators. The sample metadata nearly always contained a de-identified subject ID, COVID-19 status, age in years and sex. Where available, HLA class I and class II types were obtained from metadata supplied by the sample provider rather than from assay-based typing.

General conclusions and limits of the study: How much clinical and demographic metadata was included differed by source and by participant, and the metadata was provided uncurated.

TCRbeta CDR3 regions were amplified from genomic DNA by means of the immunoSEQ Assay, a bias-controlled multiplex PCR. Processing in the source paper ran as follows. Nucleated cell counts per sample were estimated from amplification of reference gene primers within the assay. To quantify the absolute abundance of each unique TCRbeta CDR3 rearrangement, sequence reads were collapsed and filtered. For each sample, productive Simpson clonality was calculated as the square root of Simpson's diversity index across productive rearrangements. TCRdb obtained this table from immuneACCESS and retained in-frame rearrangements with V and J assigned. These tables miss some clones; where compared with another copy, unresolved V genes account for less than half of the shortfall, and the remainder is unexplained. The V and J calls and the clone size are those of that table, but D and trimming were determined from the DNA. The sample table shows hundreds of thousands of clones, and less than 90% are seen once. The top ten constitute more than 10% of the sample.

Note on this clone: It has no known antigen specificity. The sample holds no much larger clone one base away, and base qualities are not on file.

Its CDR3 holds 12 amino acids, cysteine through phenylalanine. Only the CDR3 region is kept as DNA, spanning 36 bases read in frame from base 1. V and J are truncated by 7 bases and 5 bases respectively, leaving an intervening sequence of 12 bases. CDR1 MDHEN and CDR2 SYDVKM are derived from the germline V gene. Each collaborating institution followed its own protocols to collect whole blood in K2EDTA tubes. For TCRbeta analysis, collaborators shipped samples as frozen whole blood, isolated PBMCs, or DNA extracted from either of those sample types. The V and J genes are TRBV28 and TRBJ2-7; the D gene is possibly TRBD2, with 6 bases matching. What was sequenced was peripheral blood. The TCR sequence derives from a human donor in a cohort sampled during active COVID-19. In nucleotide form, the sequence is TGTGCCAGCACCGGGAGTCTCGACGAGCAGTACTTC. Translated, it gives CASTGSLDEQYF.